These 19 T cell receptor beta chains originate from one sample sequenced in a study of control samples from healthy donors and cancer patients. Generated by immunoSEQ multiplex PCR, the TCRdb table keeps only in-frame clones and is missing some. The table shows roughly 120,000 clones, with over 75% occurring only once. Sequenced: PBMCs. The receptors here all came from a woman in her forties or fifties with colorectal cancer.

V and J are TRBV19 and TRBJ1-2, with a tentative D call TRBD1 (6 bases). Germline CDR1 is LNHDA and CDR2 is SQIVND (reference sequence). The length of the CDR3 is 16 residues. With 6 bases removed from V and 5 bases from J, the gap between germline ends came to 22 bases. For the CDR3, the DNA is TGTGCCAGTAGATCTGGATGGGGGCGGGACTGGTATGGCTACACCTTC. Translating gives CASRSGWGRDWYGYTF. The full variable domain, its missing parts supplied by reference TRBV19 and TRBJ1-2, is DGGITQSPKYLFRKEGQNVTLSCEQNLNHDAMYWYRQDPGQGLRLIYYSQIVNDFQKGDIAEGYSVSREKKESFPLTVTSAQKNPTAFYLCASRSGWGRDWYGYTFGSGTRLTVV.

The chain employs TRBV6-5 and TRBJ2-2; a possible D gene is TRBD1 (5 bases). CDR3 length equals 14 residues. Trimming stripped 5 bases from V and 5 bases from J, with 12 bases between. Germline V gene data show CDR1 as MNHEY and CDR2 as SVGAGI. CDR3 nucleotide sequence: TGTGCCAGCAGTCCGCCGACAGTTACCGGGGAGCTGTTTTTT. It codes for CASSPPTVTGELFF.

V and J are TRBV12-3 or TRBV12-4 and TRBJ2-7, with D possibly being TRBD1 (6 bases). The CDR3 extends over 12 amino acids. The germline V and J ends were trimmed by 7 bases and 2 bases, with 9 bases remaining between them. The CDR3 region is CASKTGTYEQYF. In DNA form, the CDR3 reads TGTGCCAGCAAAACAGGGACCTACGAGCAGTACTTC.

The V gene is TRBV10-2, the J gene TRBJ2-7, with a tentative D call TRBD2 (6 bases). CDR1 is WSHSY, CDR2 SAAADI, per germline. The CDR3 contains 15 residues. The V end was cut by 3 bases, the J end by 2 bases, with 14 bases between. CDR3 DNA: TGCGCCAGCAGTGAAGTCGGGGGTCGGGCCTACGAGCAGTACTTC. Translated: CASSEVGGRAYEQYF.

This chain connects TRBV19 to TRBJ2-7, with D possibly matching TRBD1 (6 bases). Trimming removed 6 bases at V and 5 bases at J, with 17 bases between. CDR3 length: 14 residues. The germline CDR1 and CDR2 sequences are LNHDA and SQIVND (reference sequence). DNA of the CDR3: TGTGCCAGTAGCCAGGTTTTGGGGGCCCACGAGCAGTACTTC. Its translation: CASSQVLGAHEQYF.

This chain joins TRBV27 and TRBJ1-6; D is undetermined. Trimming removed 5 bases at V and 10 bases at J, with 15 bases between. In germline, CDR1 is MNHEY, CDR2 SMNVEV (reference sequence). CDR3 length: 14 amino acids. The CDR3: CASSPAPVRSPLHF. The CDR3 DNA is TGTGCCAGCAGTCCCGCCCCAGTGAGGTCACCCCTCCACTTT.

Written as DNA, the CDR3 is TGTGCCAGCAGCTCTCAGGGTAATCAGCCCCAGCATTTT. Its protein is CASSSQGNQPQHF. The chain combines TRBV7-9 with TRBJ1-5, with a possible D match to TRBD1 (5 bases). Trimming removed 4 bases from V and 4 bases from J, with 8 bases in between. The length of the CDR3 is 13 residues. The germline V gene has CDR1 SEHNR and CDR2 FQNEAQ (reference sequence).

J is TRBJ2-3 and V is TRBV10-1; D is unclear. V dropped 2 bases and J dropped 4 bases, with 10 bases sitting between them. The CDR3 spans 14 residues. Germline V gives CDR1 WNHNN, CDR2 SYGVQD (reference sequence). In DNA, the CDR3 is TGCGCCAGCAGTGAGGTCGAGACCCCAGATACGCAGTATTTT. It is translated as CASSEVETPDTQYF.

The gene calls are TRBV6-1 and TRBJ2-7; 7 nucleotides line up with TRBD2. The CDR3 contains 16 residues. From germline, CDR1 is MNHNS and CDR2 SASEGT. With V trimmed by 3 bases and J by 2 bases, 10 bases remained unmatched. CDR3 amino acids: CASSDSPRGGAYEQYF. The CDR3 bases are TGTGCCAGCAGTGACAGCCCGCGTGGGGGGGCCTACGAGCAGTACTTC.

The V and J genes are TRBV25-1 and TRBJ1-4; 8 nucleotides match TRBD1. Trimming removed 4 bases from V and 7 bases from J; junction bases left unmatched: 2. Looked up from germline, CDR1 is MGHDK and CDR2 is SYGVNS. CDR3 length: 13 amino acids. The chain's CDR3 is CASSATGVEKLFF. In nucleotides, the CDR3 is TGTGCCAGCAGTGCGACAGGGGTTGAAAAACTGTTTTTT.

This sequence joins TRBV19 and TRBJ2-2; D call uncertain. V lost 6 bases, J lost 1 base, and 6 bases lay in between. This CDR3 has 13 amino acids. Germline loops: CDR1 LNHDA, CDR2 SQIVND (reference sequence). The CDR3 DNA follows: TGTGCCAGTAGAGTTATGAACACCGGGGAGCTGTTTTTT. Translation gives CASRVMNTGELFF.

This chain joins TRBV4-1 and TRBJ1-1, with D tentatively TRBD1 (6 bases). The V gene's germline CDR1 is MGHRA and CDR2 YSYEKL. This CDR3 region has 15 residues. Trimming cost V 4 bases and J 2 bases, with 14 bases left between them. The CDR3 sequence is CASSPGHRLNTEAFF. The CDR3, as DNA: TGCGCCAGCAGCCCGGGACACAGGCTAAACACTGAAGCTTTCTTT.

The chain combines TRBV6-5 with TRBJ1-1; D unclear. The CDR3 totals 13 residues. Trimming shortened V by 5 bases and J by 10 bases, and 17 bases separated the two germline ends. CDR1 is MNHEY and CDR2 is SVGAGI in the germline V gene. The CDR3 sequence: CASSRGTNSVAFF. The CDR3 nucleotides read TGTGCCAGCAGTCGGGGAACAAACAGTGTAGCTTTCTTT.

V gene TRBV7-2 combines with J gene TRBJ2-7, with D tentatively TRBD1 or TRBD2 (6 bases each). V was trimmed by 0 bases and J by 3 bases, leaving 18 bases between them. Germline loops: CDR1 SGHTA, CDR2 FQGNSA. This CDR3 region has 17 residues. The CDR3 DNA reads as TGTGCCAGCAGCTTAGCGGGATGGGGGGCCCAGGACTACGAGCAGTACTTC. Translating gives CASSLAGWGAQDYEQYF.

This chain uses TRBV7-9 with TRBJ2-1, with 9 bases aligning to TRBD2. The germline V gene has CDR1 SEHNR and CDR2 FQNEAQ (reference sequence). The V and J ends lost 5 bases and 5 bases, in that order; junction bases with no gene match: 13. This CDR3 contains 17 residues. The CDR3 nucleotides are TGTGCCAGCAGCCCTCAGGGCGGGCTAGCGGGGCACAATGAGCAGTTCTTC. It translates to CASSPQGGLAGHNEQFF.

This rearrangement joins TRBV18 to TRBJ2-7, with TRBD2 identical over 9 bases. Germline lookup yields CDR1 KGHSH and CDR2 LQKENI. The CDR3 length is 15 residues. Trimming took 6 bases from V and 0 from J; bases not matched to a gene: 6. This chain's CDR3 is CASSPTSGPSYEQYF. The CDR3 DNA reads TGTGCCAGCTCTCCTACTAGCGGGCCCTCCTACGAGCAGTACTTC.

The V gene is TRBV30, the J gene TRBJ1-2; D remains unclear. The germline gives CDR1 GTSNPN, CDR2 SVGIG (reference sequence). The CDR3 has 13 residues. This CDR3 reads CAGIRKGSYGYTF. In DNA form, the CDR3 reads TGTGCAGGGATTAGGAAAGGGAGCTATGGCTACACCTTC.

This sequence joins TRBV25-1 and TRBJ2-7; TRBD2 is a possible D gene (6 bases). This CDR3 contains 14 residues. The germline V and J ends were trimmed by 4 bases and 1 base, with 11 bases remaining between them. Germline values: CDR1 MGHDK, CDR2 SYGVNS. CDR3 sequence reads: CASSVDGGSYEQYF. CDR3 coding DNA: TGTGCCAGCAGTGTGGACGGGGGATCCTACGAGCAGTACTTC.

The J gene is TRBJ1-2, the V gene TRBV5-6; TRBD1 is a possible D gene (6 bases). The V and J ends lost 1 base and 3 bases respectively, with 10 bases between them. CDR3 length: 14 residues. Germline V lookup: CDR1 SGHDT, CDR2 YYEEEE. CDR3 DNA: TGTGCCAGCAGCTTGACAGGGCGACACTATGGCTACACCTTC. Translation gives CASSLTGRHYGYTF.